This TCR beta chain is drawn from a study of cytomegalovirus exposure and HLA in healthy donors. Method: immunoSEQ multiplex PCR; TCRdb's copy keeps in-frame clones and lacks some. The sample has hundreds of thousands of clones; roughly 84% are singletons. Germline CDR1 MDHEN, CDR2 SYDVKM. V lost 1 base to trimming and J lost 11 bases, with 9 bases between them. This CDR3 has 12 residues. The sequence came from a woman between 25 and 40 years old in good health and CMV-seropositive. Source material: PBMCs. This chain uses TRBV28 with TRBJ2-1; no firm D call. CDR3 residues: CASSLSRNKQFF. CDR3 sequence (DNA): TGTGCCAGCAGTTTATCGCGGAATAAGCAGTTCTTC.